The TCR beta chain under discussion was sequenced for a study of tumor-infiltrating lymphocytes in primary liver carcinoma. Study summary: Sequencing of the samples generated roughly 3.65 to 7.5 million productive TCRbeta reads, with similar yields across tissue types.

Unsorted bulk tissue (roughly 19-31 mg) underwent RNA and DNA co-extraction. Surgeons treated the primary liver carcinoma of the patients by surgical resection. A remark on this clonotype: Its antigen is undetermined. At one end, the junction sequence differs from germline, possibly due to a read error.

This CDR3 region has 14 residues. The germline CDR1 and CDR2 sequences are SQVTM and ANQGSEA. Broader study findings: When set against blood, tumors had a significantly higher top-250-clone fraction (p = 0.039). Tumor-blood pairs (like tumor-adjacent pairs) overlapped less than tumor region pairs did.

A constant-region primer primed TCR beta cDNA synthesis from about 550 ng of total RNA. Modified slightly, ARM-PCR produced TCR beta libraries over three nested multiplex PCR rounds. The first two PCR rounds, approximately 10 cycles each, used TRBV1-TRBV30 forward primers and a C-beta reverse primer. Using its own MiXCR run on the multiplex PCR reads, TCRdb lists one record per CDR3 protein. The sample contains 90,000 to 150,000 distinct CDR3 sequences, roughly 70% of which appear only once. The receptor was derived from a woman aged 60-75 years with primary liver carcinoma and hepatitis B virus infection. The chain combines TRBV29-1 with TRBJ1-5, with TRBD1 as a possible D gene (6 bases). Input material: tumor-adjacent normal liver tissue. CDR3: CSVSDRSGNQPPHF. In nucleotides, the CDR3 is TGCAGCGTGAGTGACAGGTCTGGCAATCAGCCCCCGCATTTT.